Listed below are T cell receptor beta chains from one sample, sequenced in a study of Ad26.COV2.S vaccination and SARS-CoV-2 variants. Clones were read by immunoSEQ multiplex PCR, and TCRdb kept only the in-frame ones, dropping some. The table includes some 370,000 clones, roughly 80% detected once. Sequenced here: peripheral blood, sampled in a trial of Ad26.COV2.S vaccine versus placebo. These TCRs come from a person aged 18-60 years who received the Ad26.COV2.S COVID-19 vaccine or a placebo. The CDR3 runs from the conserved cysteine through the conserved F or W. D genes are given only for firm matches. Rows may omit the clone size; those that give it use once, few, many or a size class.

>-|TRBJ2-1|-|TRBV15
TGTGCCACCAGCTTAGGTAATAGCGTAAATGAGCAGTTCTTC
CATSLGNSVNEQFF
>TRBD1|TRBJ2-7|few|TRBV5-6
TGTGCCAGCAGGGCCGGGACAGGGACCTACGAGCAGTACTTC
CASRAGTGTYEQYF
>-|TRBJ2-4|-|TRBV6-5
TGTGCCAGCAGTTATATTGGCGGGACCAAAAACATTCAGTACTTC
CASSYIGGTKNIQYF
>TRBD1|TRBJ1-3|-|TRBV18
TGTGCCAGCTCACTCGGACAGGTTAACTCTGGAAACACCATATATTTT
CASSLGQVNSGNTIYF
>TRBD1|TRBJ1-5|once|TRBV18
TGTGCCAGCTCGTTTGGACAGGGATATAGCAATCAGCCCCAGCATTTT
CASSFGQGYSNQPQHF
>-|TRBJ2-7|-|TRBV10-3
TGTGCCATCAGTAGGAACGGGAGTCCCTACGAGCAGTACTTC
CAISRNGSPYEQYF
>TRBD1|TRBJ1-6|-|TRBV5-1
TGCGCCAGCAGCTTGGAGGGGACAGGGAAAGGACGTTCACCCCTCCACTTT
CASSLEGTGKGRSPLHF
>-|TRBJ1-6|-|TRBV25-1
TGTGCCAGCAGGGGGGCCCTGCAGAATTCACCCCTCCACTTT
CASRGALQNSPLHF
>-|TRBJ2-7|-|TRBV2
TGTGCCAGCAGTGAACCACGCGGGCCCTACGAGCAGTACTTC
CASSEPRGPYEQYF
>-|TRBJ2-7|-|TRBV7-6
TGTGCCAGCAGCTTAAGTGGCAGATCCTACGAGCAGTACTTC
CASSLSGRSYEQYF
>-|TRBJ1-6|once|TRBV7-8
TGTGCCAGCAGCTCCCGCGGTGCGGCTAGCTCCTATAATTCACCCCTCCACTTT
CASSSRGAASSYNSPLHF
>TRBD1|TRBJ1-6|-|TRBV7-2
TGTGCCAGCAGCTTAGTACGGACAGGCAATTCACCCCTCCACTTT
CASSLVRTGNSPLHF
>-|TRBJ2-1|once|TRBV12-2
TGTGCAAGTCGCGAACCCGCGGGAGCCCCCTACAATGAGCAGTTCTTC
CASREPAGAPYNEQFF
>-|TRBJ2-1|-|TRBV4-1
TGCGCCAGCAGCCAAGAAAGCCACTCGGTGAATGAGCAGTTCTTC
CASSQESHSVNEQFF
>TRBD2|TRBJ2-2|-|TRBV5-5
TGTGCCAGCAGCTTTCGCCCAGCGGGGGCCGGGGAGCTGTTTTTT
CASSFRPAGAGELFF
>-|TRBJ2-7|few|TRBV2
TGTGCCAGCAGAGATGACAGGCCCAGCTACGAGCAGTACTTC
CASRDDRPSYEQYF
>TRBD1|TRBJ2-7|-|TRBV12-3/TRBV12-4
TGTGCCAGCAGTCGACAGGGTTACGAGCAGTACTTC
CASSRQGYEQYF
>-|TRBJ1-2|few|TRBV7-9
TGTGCCAGTAGTGGAGGGGGTCTCTATGGCTACACCTTC
CASSGGGLYGYTF
>TRBD1|TRBJ1-2|-|TRBV19
TGTGCCAGTAGTATCGGAGACAGGGTCGGCTATGGCTACACCTTC
CASSIGDRVGYGYTF
>-|TRBJ1-1|-|TRBV10-3
TGTGCCATCAGTGACCTAGGGGGGAACACTGAAGCTTTCTTT
CAISDLGGNTEAFF
>-|TRBJ1-1|-|TRBV19
TGTGCCAGGACCCCTACAGGGCTGGGACAAACTGGAGCTTTCTTT
CARTPTGLGQTGAFF
>-|TRBJ2-4|-|TRBV11-3
TGTGCCAGCAGCTTATTGGGCGGGCTAGCCAAAAACATTCAGTACTTC
CASSLLGGLAKNIQYF
>-|TRBJ1-1|-|TRBV18
TGTGCCAGCTCACCACCGAAGGGTTTAACAGAAGCTTTCTTT
CASSPPKGLTEAFF
>TRBD1|TRBJ1-2|once|TRBV4-3
TGCGCCAGCAGCCACATCTTCGGACAGGGGGCGCGGGATAACTATGGCTACACCTTC
CASSHIFGQGARDNYGYTF
>TRBD1|TRBJ1-2|-|TRBV3-1/TRBV3-2
TGTGCCAGCAGCCAGATTGACAGGGACTATGGCTACACCTTC
CASSQIDRDYGYTF
>-|TRBJ1-4|-|TRBV2
TGTGCCAGCGGGGGTCGTAGCGCAACTAATGAAAAACTGTTTTTT
CASGGRSATNEKLFF
>TRBD2|TRBJ2-3|once|TRBV5-4
TGTGCCAGCAGCCCCAGGACTAGCGGCACAGATACGCAGTATTTT
CASSPRTSGTDTQYF
>-|TRBJ1-6|-|TRBV4-2
TGTGCCAGCAGCCAAGATCGGACATATTCACCCCTCCACTTT
CASSQDRTYSPLHF